The 4 T cell receptor beta chains in this list originate from one sample, sequenced in a study of blood T cell repertoires in COVID-19. The assay was immunoSEQ multiplex PCR, and TCRdb's table has in-frame clones only and misses some. In the table there are about 170,000 clones, roughly 84% of which are singletons. The sequenced material came from peripheral blood. The receptors originated from a woman aged 70-85 years with COVID-19, enrolled during active disease.

The genes are TRBV6-5 and TRBJ2-7, with D perhaps matching TRBD2 (6 bases). The CDR3 contains 16 residues. The germline V and J ends were trimmed by 3 bases and 6 bases, with 21 bases remaining between them. The germline V gene encodes CDR1 MNHEY and CDR2 SVGAGI. CDR3 region: CASSYRGRDLPREQYF. For the CDR3, the DNA is TGTGCCAGCAGTTATCGAGGGCGGGATCTCCCTCGCGAGCAGTACTTC.

This chain joins TRBV12-3 or TRBV12-4 and TRBJ2-3, with D uncertain. The CDR3 is made up of 12 amino acids. V was clipped by 3 bases and J by 4 bases, with 5 bases between them. The CDR3 loop is CASSFHSDTQYF. The CDR3 DNA reads TGTGCCAGCAGTTTTCACTCAGATACGCAGTATTTT.

The chain combines TRBV19 with TRBJ2-4; 9 nucleotides agree with TRBD1. After removal of 5 bases from V and 8 bases from J, the junction contained 19 bases not matched to a gene. Germline V gene sequence: CDR1 LNHDA, CDR2 SQIVND (reference sequence). The CDR3 length is 18 residues. The CDR3 protein is CASSLAGTGSPKGDIQYF. CDR3 coding DNA: TGTGCCAGTAGTTTGGCCGGGACAGGGTCCCCAAAAGGGGACATTCAGTACTTC. Combining the CDR3 with reference TRBV19 and TRBJ2-4 gives the whole variable domain DGGITQSPKYLFRKEGQNVTLSCEQNLNHDAMYWYRQDPGQGLRLIYYSQIVNDFQKGDIAEGYSVSREKKESFPLTVTSAQKNPTAFYLCASSLAGTGSPKGDIQYFGAGTRLSVL.

The CDR3, as DNA: TGCGCCAGCAGCTTGGAGGAGCTCTTCACAGATACGCAGTATTTT. As protein: CASSLEELFTDTQYF. The chain carries TRBV5-1 and TRBJ2-3; D gene uncertain. The CDR3 extends over 15 amino acids. V lost 0 bases, J lost 2 bases, and 10 bases lay in between. The germline gives CDR1 SGHRS, CDR2 YFSETQ. The full variable domain, completed using reference TRBV5-1 and TRBJ2-3, is KAGVTQTPRYLIKTRGQQVTLSCSPISGHRSVSWYQQTPGQGLQFLFEYFSETQRNKGNFPGRFSGRQFSNSRSEMNVSTLELGDSALYLCASSLEELFTDTQYFGPGTRLTVL.